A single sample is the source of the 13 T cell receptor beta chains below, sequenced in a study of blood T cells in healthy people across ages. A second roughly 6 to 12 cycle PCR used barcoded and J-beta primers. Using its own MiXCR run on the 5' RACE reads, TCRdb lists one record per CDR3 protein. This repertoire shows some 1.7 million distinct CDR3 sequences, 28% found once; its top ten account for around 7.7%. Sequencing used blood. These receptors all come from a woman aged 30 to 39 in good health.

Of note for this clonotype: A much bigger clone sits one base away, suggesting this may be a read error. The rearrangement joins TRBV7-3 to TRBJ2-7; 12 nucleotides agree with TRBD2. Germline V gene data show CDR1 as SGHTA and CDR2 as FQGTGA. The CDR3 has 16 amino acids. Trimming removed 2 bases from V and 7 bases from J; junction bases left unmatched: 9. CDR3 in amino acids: CASSLLAGGPYDEQYF. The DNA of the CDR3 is TGTGCCAGCAGCTTACTAGCGGGGGGGCCTTACGATGAGCAGTACTTC.

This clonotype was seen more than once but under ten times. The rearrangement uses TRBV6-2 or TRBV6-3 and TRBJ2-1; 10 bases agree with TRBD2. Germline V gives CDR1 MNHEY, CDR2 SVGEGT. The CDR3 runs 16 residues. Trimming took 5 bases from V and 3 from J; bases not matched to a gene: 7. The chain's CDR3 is CASSGGTSELYNEQFF. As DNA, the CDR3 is TGTGCCAGCAGTGGCGGGACTAGCGAACTCTACAATGAGCAGTTCTTC.

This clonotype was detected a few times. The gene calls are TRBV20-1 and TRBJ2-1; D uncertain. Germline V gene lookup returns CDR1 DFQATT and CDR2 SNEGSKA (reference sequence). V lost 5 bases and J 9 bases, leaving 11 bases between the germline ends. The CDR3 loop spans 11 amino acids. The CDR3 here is CSAVPRREQFF. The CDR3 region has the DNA TGCAGTGCTGTCCCTCGACGTGAGCAGTTCTTC.

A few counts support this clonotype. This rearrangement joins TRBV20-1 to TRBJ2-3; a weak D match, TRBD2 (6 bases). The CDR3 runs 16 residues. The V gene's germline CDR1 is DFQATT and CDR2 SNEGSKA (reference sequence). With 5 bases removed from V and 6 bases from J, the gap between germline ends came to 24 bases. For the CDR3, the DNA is TGCAGTGCTGTACCCCGGGCGGGGAAACTGGGGGATACGCAGTATTTT. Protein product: CSAVPRAGKLGDTQYF.

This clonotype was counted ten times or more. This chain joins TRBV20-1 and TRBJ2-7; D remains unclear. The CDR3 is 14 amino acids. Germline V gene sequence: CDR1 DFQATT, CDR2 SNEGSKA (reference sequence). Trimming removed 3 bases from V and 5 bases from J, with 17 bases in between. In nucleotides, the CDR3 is TGCAGTGCTAGGCAAATAGCTGACTCAGACGAGCAGTACTTC. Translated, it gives CSARQIADSDEQYF.

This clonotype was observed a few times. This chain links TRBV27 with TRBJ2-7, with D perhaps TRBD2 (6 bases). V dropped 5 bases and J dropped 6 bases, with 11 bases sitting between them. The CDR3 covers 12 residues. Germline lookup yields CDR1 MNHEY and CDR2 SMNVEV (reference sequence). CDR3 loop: CASSETSREQYF. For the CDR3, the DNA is TGTGCCAGCAGTGAGACTAGTCGCGAGCAGTACTTC.

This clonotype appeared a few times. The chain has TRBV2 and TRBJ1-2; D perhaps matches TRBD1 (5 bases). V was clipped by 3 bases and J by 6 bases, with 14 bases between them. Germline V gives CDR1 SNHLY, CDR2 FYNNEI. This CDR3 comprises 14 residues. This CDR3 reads CASSDGTLGNGYTF. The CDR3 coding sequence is TGTGCCAGCAGTGATGGGACCTTGGGAAATGGCTACACCTTC.

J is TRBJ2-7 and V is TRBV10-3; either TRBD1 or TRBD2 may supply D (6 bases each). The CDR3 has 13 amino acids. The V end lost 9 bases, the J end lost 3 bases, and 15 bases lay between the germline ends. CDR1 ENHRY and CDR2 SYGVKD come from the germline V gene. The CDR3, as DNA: TGTGCCATGTCCGGGGGCCCGGGCTACGAGCAGTACTTC. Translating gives CAMSGGPGYEQYF.

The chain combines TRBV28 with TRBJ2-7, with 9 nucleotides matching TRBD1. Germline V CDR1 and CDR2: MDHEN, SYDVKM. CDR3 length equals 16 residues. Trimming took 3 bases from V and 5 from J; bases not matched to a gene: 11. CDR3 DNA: TGTGCCAGCAGTTTCGCCCCGGGACAGGGAGGGAACGAGCAGTACTTC. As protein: CASSFAPGQGGNEQYF.

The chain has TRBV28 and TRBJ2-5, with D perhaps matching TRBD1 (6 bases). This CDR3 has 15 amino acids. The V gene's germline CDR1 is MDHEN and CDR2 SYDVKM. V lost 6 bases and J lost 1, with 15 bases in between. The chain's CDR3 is CASRLAQGPQETQYF. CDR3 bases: TGTGCCAGCAGACTCGCACAGGGCCCCCAAGAGACCCAGTACTTC. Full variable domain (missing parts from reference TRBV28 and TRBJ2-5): DVKVTQSSRYLVKRTGEKVFLECVQDMDHENMFWYRQDPGLGLRLIYFSYDVKMKEKGDIPEGYSVSREKKERFSLILESASTNQTSMYLCASRLAQGPQETQYFGPGTRLLVL.

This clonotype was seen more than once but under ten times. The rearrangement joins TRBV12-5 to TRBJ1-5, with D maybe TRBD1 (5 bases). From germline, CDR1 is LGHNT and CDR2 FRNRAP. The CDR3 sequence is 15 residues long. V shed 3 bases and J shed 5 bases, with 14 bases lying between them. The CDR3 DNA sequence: TGTGCTAGTGGTTTTTCCGGGACCCGGGATCAGCCCCAGCATTTT. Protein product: CASGFSGTRDQPQHF.

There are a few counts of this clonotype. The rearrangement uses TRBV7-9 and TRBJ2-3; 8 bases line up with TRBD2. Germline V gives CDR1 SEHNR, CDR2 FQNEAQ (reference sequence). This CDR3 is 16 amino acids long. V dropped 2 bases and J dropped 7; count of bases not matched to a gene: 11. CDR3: CASSLIGAGAIHTQYF. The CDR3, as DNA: TGTGCCAGCAGCTTAATTGGAGCGGGAGCTATCCATACGCAGTATTTT.

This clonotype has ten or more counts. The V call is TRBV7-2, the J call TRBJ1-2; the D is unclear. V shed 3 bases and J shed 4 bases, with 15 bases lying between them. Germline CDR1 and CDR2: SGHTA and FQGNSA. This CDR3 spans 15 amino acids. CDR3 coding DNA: TGTGCCAGCAGCTTCCGGGCCTCAAAGTCCTATGGCTACACCTTC. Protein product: CASSFRASKSYGYTF. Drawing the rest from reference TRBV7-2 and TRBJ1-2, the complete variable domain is GAGVSQSPSNKVTEKGKDVELRCDPISGHTALYWYRQSLGQGLEFLIYFQGNSAPDKSGLPSDRFSAERTGGSVSTLTIQRTQQEDSAVYLCASSFRASKSYGYTFGSGTRLTVV.